This TCR beta chain was documented in a study of regulatory T cells in long-lasting Graves disease (dated by TCRdb to the early 2020s). Concerning the study at large: Persistent Graves' disease was defined as antithyroid drug treatment for over 5 years with persistently positive TSH receptor autoantibodies. Patients with persistent Graves' disease were compared with patients with newly diagnosed Graves' disease using TCR sequencing and RNA sequencing of peripheral blood. The study was conducted in China and was registered as a clinical trial. A total of roughly 35 samples underwent TCR sequencing: about 13 from persistent and about 20 from newly diagnosed Graves' disease patients. On average, persistent Graves' disease patients in the clinical cohort had been on antithyroid drugs for around ten years.

Results the study describes overall, beyond this receptor: More public clonotypes were shared among persistent patients (roughly 2,900) than among newly diagnosed patients (over 900). Persistent disease showed preferential use of TRBV28, TRBJ1-2 and TRBJ2-5, whereas newly diagnosed disease favored TRBV20-1 and TRBJ2-1. The study examined only peripheral blood because the primary lesion, thyroid tissue, could not be accessed. Compared with newly diagnosed patients, patients with persistent Graves' disease had lower TCR Shannon entropy and fewer highly expanded clones, which suggests clonal expansion. The authors noted that the small sample size was a limitation that may lower accuracy. Sequencing and analysis were limited to the TCR beta chain.

In light of the paper, this sample's time point label describes: persistent/refractory GD, antithyroid drugs over 5 years with positive TRAb. RNA was extracted from PBMCs in TRIzol for both TCR sequencing and RNA sequencing. The diagnosis of Graves' disease followed American Thyroid Association guidelines. Patients were recruited from an endocrinology department in Xi'an, China. Each patient gave approximately 8.8 milliliters of peripheral blood, collected in an EDTA anticoagulant tube. Ficoll Paque Plus density gradient separation was used to isolate PBMCs, and no additional T cell sorting was done. An Agilent 2100 Bioanalyzer and agarose gel were used to assess RNA quality, and a NanoDrop 2000 was used to measure RNA concentration. Remarks on this clonotype: The antigen this receptor binds is unknown. No base qualities exist here, and no much larger clone lies one base off it.

The library was generated by multiplex PCR. The sequencing machine was an Illumina HiSeq 4000. To build TCR beta libraries, CDR3 regions were amplified by Arm-PCR using iRepertoire HTBI primers. Before sequencing, the PCR products went through gel purification. As for the authors' bioinformatics: A total of some 60 TRBV and approximately 15 TRBJ segments were identified across samples and were used for gene usage analysis of CDR3 amino acid clonotypes. Filtered high-quality paired reads were merged into contigs using COPE and FqMerger. BLAST was used to align contigs to the IMGT TRBV, TRBD and TRBJ reference genes, and CDR3 was defined following IMGT. Clonotypes above 0.1% frequency were classified as highly expanded clones. Shannon entropy was used to measure repertoire diversity, and the Gini coefficient was used to measure V-J evenness. A clonotype found in more than one individual was treated as public. TCRdb applied fastp at Q25 and MiXCR to the public reads, then kept only in-frame beta chains. Every CDR3 protein is listed once, alongside the most common genes and DNA of its rows. The V and J calls and clone size come from TCRdb's table, not from the authors' own analysis. Here the sample has some 370,000 distinct CDR3 sequences; under 25% occur a single time. The top ten clones comprise less than 25% of the sample.

The junction shows trimming of 1 base on V and 4 bases on J, plus 13 bases between the germline ends. From cysteine to phenylalanine, the CDR3 is 15 amino acids long. Only the CDR3 DNA stays, 45 bases, in frame from base 1. From the germline V gene (reference sequence), CDR1 is LGHDT and CDR2 is YNNKEL. The chain couples TRBV3-1 to TRBJ1-2; D gene: possibly TRBD1, on 5 matching bases. This sequence was found in a female donor with Graves disease. Sequencing used peripheral blood mononuclear cells (PBMCs), obtained when the disease was refractory, from a patient treated with antithyroid drugs. The sequenced DNA is TGTGCCAGCAGCCAAGCCAAGGAGGGGAGCTATGGCTACACCTTC. Its coded protein is CASSQAKEGSYGYTF. Reference TRBV3-1 and TRBJ1-2 proteins supply the regions before and after the CDR3; the full variable domain is: DTAVSQTPKYLVTQMGNDKSIKCEQNLGHDTMYWYKQDSKKFLKIMFSYNNKELIINETVPNRFSPKSPDKAHLNLHINSLELGDSAVYFCASSQAKEGSYGYTFGSGTRLTVV.